These T cell receptor beta chains were read from a single sample in a study of T cell clusters in autoimmune cytopenias. TCRdb derives one entry per CDR3 protein from the multiplex PCR reads, leaving out DNA. This table lists approximately 6,000 distinct CDR3 sequences. These data also featured in a second study, about T cell repertoires in aging, cancer and after chemotherapy.

Material for sequencing was peripheral blood. All receptors come from a human donor in good health. The CDR3 runs from the conserved cysteine through the conserved F or W. A row's size may be missing; if present it is once, few, many or a size class.

clone_size: .; v_call: TRBV30; j_call: TRBJ2-2; cdr3_aa: CAWSAVGRLSNTGELFF
clone_size: .; v_call: TRBV6-4; j_call: TRBJ2-2; cdr3_aa: CASRGKPGTSGGNTGELFF
clone_size: .; v_call: TRBV6-6; j_call: TRBJ2-1; cdr3_aa: CASGGASYNEQFF
clone_size: medium-sized; v_call: TRBV29-1; j_call: TRBJ2-2; cdr3_aa: CSVEGYTGELFF
clone_size: .; v_call: TRBV18; j_call: TRBJ2-5; cdr3_aa: CASSPPVQRQETQYF
clone_size: .; v_call: TRBV10-3; j_call: TRBJ2-7; cdr3_aa: CATALKGAGSYEQYF
clone_size: .; v_call: TRBV7-9; j_call: TRBJ1-6; cdr3_aa: CASSLQGGNSPLHF
clone_size: medium-sized; v_call: TRBV19; j_call: TRBJ2-7; cdr3_aa: CASSISLAGSGEQYF
clone_size: .; v_call: TRBV6-5; j_call: TRBJ2-7; cdr3_aa: CASRRRQGRASYEQYF
clone_size: .; v_call: TRBV6-2/TRBV6-3; j_call: TRBJ2-5; cdr3_aa: CASSGRGTAVREETQYF
clone_size: .; v_call: TRBV19; j_call: TRBJ2-2; cdr3_aa: CASSIRARDTGELFF
clone_size: .; v_call: TRBV29-1; j_call: TRBJ2-7; cdr3_aa: CSVESRSYEQYF
clone_size: medium-sized; v_call: TRBV29-1; j_call: TRBJ2-1; cdr3_aa: CSALTSGRSNEQFF
clone_size: medium-sized; v_call: TRBV13; j_call: TRBJ2-2; cdr3_aa: CASSPRGRTGELFF
clone_size: .; v_call: TRBV7-2; j_call: TRBJ2-7; cdr3_aa: CASSRTTAVRYEQYF
clone_size: .; v_call: TRBV12-3/TRBV12-4; j_call: TRBJ1-1; cdr3_aa: CASSETGTYNEAFF
clone_size: .; v_call: TRBV6-6; j_call: TRBJ2-7; cdr3_aa: CASSLTGDEQYF
clone_size: .; v_call: TRBV6-5; j_call: TRBJ2-3; cdr3_aa: CASSLDRLGTTDTQYF